This T cell receptor beta chain was identified during a study of T cells after posttransplantation cyclophosphamide. Study observations and caveats: Donor-recipient repertoire similarity was low at 1-2 months, rising over year one. TRB clonality was highly associated with recipient CMV seropositivity and reactivation.

TCRdb's copy holds only in-frame clones and misses some; the assay was immunoSEQ multiplex PCR. The top ten clones hold roughly 49% of a sample with some 840 clones, about 50% of them seen once. This CDR3 is built from 14 residues. Germline-derived CDR1 and CDR2 are MNHEY and SVGAGI. V lost 2 bases, J lost 6 bases, and 13 bases lay in between. This clone occurred a few times. Its target is not known. Cyclophosphamide on days +3 and +4 followed busulfan-fludarabine conditioning and a marrow graft. The source is a female patient in her 60s who received an allogeneic stem cell transplant from a related donor and was CMV-positive. The graft donor may account for some of the T cells. The V and J genes are TRBV6-5 and TRBJ1-2; a possible D gene is TRBD1 (5 bases). Sequences were derived from CD8+ T cells sorted from blood, sampled after allogeneic stem cell transplant with posttransplant cyclophosphamide. The CDR3 coding sequence is TGTGCCAGCAGTTACCCTTGGGGCGGAGATGGCTACACCTTC. Translation: CASSYPWGGDGYTF.